A selection of T cell receptor beta chains follows, all from one sample in a study of T cell responses to AZD1222 COVID-19 vaccine. Method: immunoSEQ multiplex PCR; TCRdb's copy keeps in-frame clones and lacks some. The data contain tens of thousands of clones, 70% to 90% of them singletons. Sequenced material: peripheral blood, taken on day 0 of AZD1222 vaccination. The receptors stem from an adult in good health. The CDR3 runs from the conserved cysteine through the conserved F or W. The D gene is left open where the match is weak. Only some rows state a clone size, as once, few, many or a class for expanded clones.

>.|TRBJ1-2|.|TRBV10-1
CASSDRGTYGYTF
TGCGCCAGCAGTGATCGCGGGACTTATGGCTACACCTTC
>.|TRBJ1-6|TRBD1|TRBV27
CASSSGQGRPPLHF
TGTGCCAGCAGTTCCGGACAGGGGCGGCCACCCCTCCACTTT
>once|TRBJ2-7|TRBD1|TRBV5-1
CASSPGLNRGAYEQYF
TGCGCCAGCAGCCCCGGGTTGAACAGGGGGGCATACGAGCAGTACTTC
>.|TRBJ1-2|.|TRBV2
CASRAQGDGYGYTF
TGTGCCAGCAGGGCCCAAGGGGATGGCTATGGCTACACCTTC
>.|TRBJ2-5|.|TRBV5-4
CASSLDGGLQETQYF
TGTGCCAGCAGCTTGGACGGGGGACTCCAAGAGACCCAGTACTTC
>.|TRBJ2-7|.|TRBV9
CASSADGYEQYF
TGTGCCAGCAGCGCGGACGGATACGAGCAGTACTTC
>.|TRBJ2-2|TRBD2|TRBV27
CASSLIAGGPTGELFF
TGTGCCAGCAGTTTAATAGCGGGAGGGCCCACCGGGGAGCTGTTTTTT
>.|TRBJ1-5|TRBD1|TRBV2
CASRDRLTGGAYF
TGTGCCAGCAGGGACCGTCTGACAGGGGGTGCCTATTTT
>.|TRBJ1-1|.|TRBV15
CATSRGPLTEAFF
TGTGCCACCAGCAGGGGCCCTCTAACTGAAGCTTTCTTT
>.|TRBJ1-2|TRBD1|TRBV7-2
CASGRTGMTYGYTF
TGTGCCAGTGGCCGGACAGGGATGACCTATGGCTACACCTTC
>.|TRBJ2-1|.|TRBV28
CASSLLYRGSWGNEQFF
TGTGCCAGCAGTTTACTCTATCGGGGGAGTTGGGGAAATGAGCAGTTCTTC
>once|TRBJ2-3|.|TRBV7-8
CASSLVFPRGTDTQYF
TGTGCCAGCAGCTTAGTCTTCCCCCGCGGCACAGATACGCAGTATTTT
>.|TRBJ1-1|.|TRBV28
CASTPMGLTEAFF
TGTGCCAGTACACCTATGGGCCTCACTGAAGCTTTCTTT
>.|TRBJ2-3|.|TRBV18
CASSSQEGLTDTQYF
TGTGCCAGCTCATCTCAAGAGGGACTGACAGATACGCAGTATTTT
>once|TRBJ1-4|.|TRBV3-1/TRBV3-2
CASSQGRGGATNEKLFF
TGTGCCAGCAGCCAAGGCAGGGGAGGTGCAACTAATGAAAAACTGTTTTTT
>.|TRBJ2-1|.|TRBV7-8
CASSLVTKGEQFF
TGTGCCAGCAGCTTAGTAACGAAGGGTGAGCAGTTCTTC
>.|TRBJ1-5|.|TRBV6-5
CASKEGGNQPQHF
TGTGCCAGCAAAGAGGGGGGGAATCAGCCCCAGCATTTT
>.|TRBJ2-3|TRBD2|TRBV6-1
CASSEALRGGRGTDTQYF
TGTGCCAGCAGTGAAGCGCTTCGTGGCGGGAGAGGGACAGATACGCAGTATTTT
>once|TRBJ2-3|.|TRBV20-1
CSAQGTDTQYF
TGCAGTGCTCAGGGCACAGATACGCAGTATTTT
>.|TRBJ1-1|.|TRBV12-5
CASGWGTGAFF
TGTGCTAGTGGTTGGGGGACCGGGGCTTTCTTT
>.|TRBJ1-1|TRBD1|TRBV28
CASRSPSAGGSEAFF
TGTGCCAGCAGGAGCCCTTCGGCAGGGGGCTCTGAAGCTTTCTTT
>.|TRBJ2-7|.|TRBV5-1
CASSDTNSYEQYF
TGCGCCTCCTCGGATACCAACTCCTACGAGCAGTACTTC
>.|TRBJ1-2|TRBD1|TRBV11-2
CASSLRTGANYGYTF
TGTGCCAGCAGCCTACGGACAGGGGCAAACTATGGCTACACCTTC
>.|TRBJ2-3|TRBD2|TRBV9
CASSVGPSGATDTQYF
TGTGCCAGCAGCGTAGGTCCTAGCGGAGCCACAGATACGCAGTATTTT
>.|TRBJ2-1|.|TRBV20-1
CSARDILEQFF
TGCAGTGCTAGAGATATACTTGAGCAGTTCTTC
>.|TRBJ2-1|.|TRBV9
CASSVGVSGGGEQFF
TGTGCCAGCAGCGTAGGGGTGTCGGGGGGCGGTGAGCAGTTCTTC
>.|TRBJ2-3|.|TRBV28
CASGGKTAYTDTQYF
TGTGCCAGCGGGGGGAAGACAGCCTACACAGATACGCAGTATTTT
>.|TRBJ2-1|TRBD2|TRBV20-1
CSASPSGHSSYNEQFF
TGCAGTGCTAGTCCTAGCGGACATAGCTCCTACAATGAGCAGTTCTTC
>once|TRBJ2-5|.|TRBV4-1
CASSQDPGQETQYF
TGCGCCAGCAGCCAAGATCCAGGCCAAGAGACCCAGTACTTC
>.|TRBJ2-1|TRBD1|TRBV6-2/TRBV6-3
CASSYPGTGERGTYNEQFF
TGTGCCAGCAGTTACCCCGGGACAGGGGAAAGAGGGACCTACAATGAGCAGTTCTTC
>.|TRBJ2-7|TRBD2|TRBV9
CASSLAGGSYDEQYF
TGTGCCAGCAGCCTAGCGGGAGGGTCCTACGACGAGCAGTACTTC
>.|TRBJ2-1|.|TRBV20-1
CSARQYNEQFF
TGCAGTGCTAGGCAGTACAATGAGCAGTTCTTC
>.|TRBJ2-7|.|TRBV3-1/TRBV3-2
CASSQTVSSYEQYF
TGTGCCAGCAGCCAAACTGTCAGCTCCTACGAGCAGTACTTC
>.|TRBJ1-2|.|TRBV28
CASRRADSNYGYTF
TGTGCCAGCAGAAGGGCAGACTCTAACTATGGCTACACCTTC
>.|TRBJ2-1|.|TRBV20-1
CSASPGRGGLYNEQFF
TGCAGTGCTAGTCCAGGGCGCGGGGGCCTCTACAATGAGCAGTTCTTC
>.|TRBJ2-5|.|TRBV5-5
CASSLETYETQYF
TGTGCCAGCAGCTTGGAGACATACGAGACCCAGTACTTC
>.|TRBJ1-1|.|TRBV19
CASKVHRANTEAFF
TGTGCCAGTAAAGTTCACAGGGCGAACACTGAAGCTTTCTTT
>.|TRBJ2-2|.|TRBV7-2
CASSLRLALNTGELFF
TGTGCCAGCAGCTTAAGACTGGCTCTGAACACCGGGGAGCTGTTTTTT
>.|TRBJ1-2|.|TRBV3-1/TRBV3-2
CASSPRPQGPRYGYTF
TGTGCCAGCAGCCCGCGCCCGCAGGGCCCTCGCTATGGCTACACCTTC
>.|TRBJ2-7|.|TRBV6-5
CASSNHLYEQYF
TGTGCCAGCAGTAACCACCTCTACGAGCAGTACTTC
>.|TRBJ1-1|.|TRBV2
CAGTRRGGGKTEAFF
TGTGCCGGAACCCGGAGGGGGGGCGGTAAGACTGAAGCTTTCTTT
>.|TRBJ2-3|.|TRBV6-5
CASSPSRHTDTQYF
TGTGCCAGCAGTCCGTCGAGGCACACAGATACGCAGTATTTT